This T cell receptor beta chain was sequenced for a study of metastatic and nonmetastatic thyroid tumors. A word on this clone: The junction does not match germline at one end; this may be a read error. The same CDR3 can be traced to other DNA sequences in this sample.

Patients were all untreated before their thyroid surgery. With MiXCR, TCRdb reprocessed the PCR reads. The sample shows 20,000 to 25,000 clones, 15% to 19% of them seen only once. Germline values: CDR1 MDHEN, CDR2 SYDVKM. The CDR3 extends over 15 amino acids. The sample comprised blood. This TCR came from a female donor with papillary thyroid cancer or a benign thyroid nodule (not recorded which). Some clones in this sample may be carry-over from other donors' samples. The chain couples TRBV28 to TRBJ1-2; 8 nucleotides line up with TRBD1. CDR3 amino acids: CASSLFGQGPHGYTF. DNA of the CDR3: TGTGCCAGCAGTTTGTTTGGACAGGGTCCACATGGCTACACATTC.